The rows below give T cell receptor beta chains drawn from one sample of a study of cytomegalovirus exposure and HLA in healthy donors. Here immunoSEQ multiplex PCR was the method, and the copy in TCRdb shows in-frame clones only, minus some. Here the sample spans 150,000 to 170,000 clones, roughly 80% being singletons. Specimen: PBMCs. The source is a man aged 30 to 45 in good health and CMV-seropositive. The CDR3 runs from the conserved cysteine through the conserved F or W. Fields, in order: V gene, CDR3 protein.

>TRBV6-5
CASSYRARGQSEAFF
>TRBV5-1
CASSVFPGDGNIQYF
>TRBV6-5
CATSYGRNTEAFF
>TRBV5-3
CARSLGGREGQPQHF
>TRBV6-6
CASRQGDLPREAFF
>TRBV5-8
CASSLTGEEADTQYF
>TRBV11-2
CASSRTSGRRDTQYF
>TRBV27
CASSAYSGRLYEQYF
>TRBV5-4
CASRSGQSNTEAFF
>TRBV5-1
CASSLELRGGGETQYF
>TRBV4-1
CASSQDGRVTDTQYF
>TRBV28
CASSFFTLTGGRARDTQYF
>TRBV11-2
CASSYGRENTEAFF
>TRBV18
CASSPPAGANEQFF
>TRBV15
CATSRQSGSSYNEQFF
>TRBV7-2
CASRLAGGANGEQFF
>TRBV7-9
CASSLSSREAFF
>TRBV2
CASSDGQGKYEQYF
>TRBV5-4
CASSLESLNQETQYF
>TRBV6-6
CASSYFVGQGSYEQYF
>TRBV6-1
CASSDQGYEQYF
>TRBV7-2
CASSLAVTSGLGSYEQYF
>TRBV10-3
CAISARQGLSGNTIYF
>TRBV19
CASSIRLAGVSRYTGELFF
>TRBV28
CASSFGQPYEQYF
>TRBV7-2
CASSSTGELNEQYF
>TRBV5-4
CASSFSSGDRREQYF
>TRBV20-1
CSARGSYEQYF
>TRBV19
CASSMLDRGLGDTQYF
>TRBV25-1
CASSEIQGAGNEQFF
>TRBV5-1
CASSLGEGRTEAFF
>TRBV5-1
CASSLDRGDGYTF
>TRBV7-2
CASRLNTQGYEQYF
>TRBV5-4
CASRRDRSTYEQYF
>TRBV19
CASSTHTSNQPQHF
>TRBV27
CASRGGTSGEAETQYF
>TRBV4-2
CASSLEGVYNEQFF
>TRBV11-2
CASSQAVAGELFF
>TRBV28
CASSSHSGRDYTDTQYF
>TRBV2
CASRGQGWEQYF
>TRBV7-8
CASSLVPGGESGALHF
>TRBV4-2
CASSQVGQGMGYEQYF
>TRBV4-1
CASSRQAMRSGNTIYF
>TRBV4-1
CASSRGTENYEQYF
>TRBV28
CASTPLGEITGANVLTF
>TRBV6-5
CASSNEAGVSYEQYF
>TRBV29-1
CSVGQGGEQYF
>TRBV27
CASRYRAGATYEQYF
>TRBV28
CASSLGLAGDVEQYF
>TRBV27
CASSFISRQSHEQYF
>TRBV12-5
CASVTSSREQYF
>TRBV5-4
CASSPRSDGYNEQFF